Listed below are T cell receptor beta chains from one sample, sequenced in a study of OX40 agonist ivuxolimab in advanced cancers. The method was immunoSEQ multiplex PCR; TCRdb's version includes in-frame clones alone and lacks a portion of them. Of some 16,000 clones detected, 65% to 80% appear once; the ten largest clones hold roughly 36%. The sequencing used CD4+ or CD8+ T cells sorted from blood, collected in a trial of the OX40 agonist ivuxolimab. These receptor sequences come from an adult with an advanced solid tumor such as melanoma, head and neck, liver or kidney cancer. The CDR3 runs from the conserved cysteine through the conserved F or W. The D gene is left open where the match is weak. Some rows have no size entry. The others give once, few or many, or a class for an expanded clone.

.	TRBJ1-5	TRBV9	.	CASSVDGAGNQPQHF	TGTGCCAGCAGCGTAGACGGGGCTGGGAATCAGCCCCAGCATTTT
.	TRBJ2-1	TRBV6-1	.	CASTILGPYNEQFF	TGTGCCAGCACCATACTAGGACCCTACAATGAGCAGTTCTTC
.	TRBJ2-3	TRBV6-4	.	CASSEVGHGTDTQYF	TGTGCCAGCAGTGAAGTCGGCCATGGGACAGATACGCAGTATTTT
.	TRBJ1-5	TRBV19	TRBD1	CASMTGGGRQPQHF	TGTGCCAGTATGACAGGGGGAGGACGTCAGCCCCAGCATTTT
.	TRBJ2-7	TRBV30	TRBD2	CAWSVAGGSYEQYF	TGTGCCTGGAGTGTGGCGGGAGGGTCGTACGAGCAGTACTTC
.	TRBJ1-2	TRBV19	.	CASSISSYYGYTF	TGTGCCAGTAGTATAAGCAGCTACTATGGCTACACCTTC
.	TRBJ2-1	TRBV2	.	CASSEGRHYNEQFF	TGTGCCAGCAGTGAGGGACGGCACTACAATGAGCAGTTCTTC
.	TRBJ2-7	TRBV27	TRBD2	CASSLIGGEGYEQYF	TGTGCCAGCAGTTTGATCGGGGGGGAAGGCTACGAGCAGTACTTC
.	TRBJ2-7	TRBV15	.	CATSRDGYEQYF	TGTGCCACCAGCAGAGATGGTTACGAGCAGTACTTC
.	TRBJ2-7	TRBV10-1	TRBD1	CASGDRGYEQYF	TGCGCCAGCGGGGACAGGGGCTACGAGCAGTACTTC
.	TRBJ1-2	TRBV6-5	TRBD1	CASSTGNNYGYTF	TGTGCCAGCTCGACAGGGAATAACTATGGCTACACCTTC
large	TRBJ2-1	TRBV29-1	.	CSVEETSGYNEQFF	TGCAGCGTTGAAGAGACCAGTGGCTACAATGAGCAGTTCTTC
.	TRBJ2-1	TRBV28	.	CASSLGNEQFF	TGTGCCAGCAGTTTGGGCAATGAGCAGTTCTTC
.	TRBJ1-2	TRBV28	.	CASSFMTTFYGYTF	TGTGCCAGCAGTTTTATGACAACTTTCTATGGCTACACCTTC
.	TRBJ1-2	TRBV13	.	CASSLGRGRGGYGYTF	TGTGCCAGCAGCTTAGGCCGAGGAAGGGGGGGCTATGGCTACACCTTC
.	TRBJ2-3	TRBV27	.	CASSLVQQDTQYF	TGTGCCAGCAGTTTAGTGCAACAAGATACGCAGTATTTT
.	TRBJ2-5	TRBV7-3	.	CASSLTGGSQETQYF	TGTGCCAGCAGCTTAACGGGCGGATCCCAAGAGACCCAGTACTTC
.	TRBJ1-1	TRBV6-5	.	CASSLPGITEAFF	TGTGCCAGCAGTTTACCGGGTATCACTGAAGCTTTCTTT
.	TRBJ2-3	TRBV7-8	TRBD2	CASSSGGGLASDTQYF	TGTGCCAGCAGCTCCGGGGGGGGACTAGCATCAGATACGCAGTATTTT
.	TRBJ2-1	TRBV5-1	TRBD1	CASSLVGQGVNEQFF	TGCGCCAGCAGCTTAGTGGGACAGGGGGTAAATGAGCAGTTCTTC
few	TRBJ2-2	TRBV25-1	.	CASTPGGGELFF	TGTGCCAGCACTCCGGGCGGGGGGGAGCTGTTTTTT
.	TRBJ2-3	TRBV6-1	TRBD2	CASSEPPRGAADTQYF	TGTGCCAGCAGTGAGCCCCCGCGGGGGGCCGCAGATACGCAGTATTTT
.	TRBJ2-7	TRBV5-5	.	CASSLRGSEVYEQYF	TGTGCCAGCAGCTTGCGCGGCAGCGAAGTGTACGAGCAGTACTTC
.	TRBJ2-5	TRBV11-1	.	CASSHQETQYF	TGTGCCAGCAGCCACCAAGAGACCCAGTACTTC
.	TRBJ1-2	TRBV5-4	.	CASSYPRGTANYGYTF	TGTGCCAGCAGCTATCCGCGGGGTACAGCTAACTATGGCTACACCTTC
medium-sized	TRBJ2-7	TRBV5-1	TRBD1	CASSYRQGDVEQYF	TGCGCCAGCAGCTACCGGCAGGGGGACGTCGAGCAGTACTTC
once	TRBJ2-7	TRBV6-8	.	CASSYRQLYEQYF	TGTGCCAGCAGTTACAGACAGCTCTACGAGCAGTACTTC
.	TRBJ2-1	TRBV19	.	CASSRGSSYNEQFF	TGTGCCAGTAGTCGAGGGAGCTCCTACAATGAGCAGTTCTTC
few	TRBJ1-5	TRBV4-1	.	CASSQVRTEADEPQHF	TGCGCCAGCAGCCAAGTCAGGACAGAGGCGGATGAGCCCCAGCATTTT